What follows are 11 T cell receptor beta chains derived from one specimen sequenced in a study of blood T cell repertoires in COVID-19. Produced via immunoSEQ multiplex PCR; TCRdb's table is partial and in-frame only. Found here are roughly 250,000 clones, about 89% of them singletons; the top ten hold around a tenth. The sequencing input was peripheral blood. The receptor source for this set is a man aged 35-49 years who had recovered from COVID-19.

The chain is built from TRBV19 and TRBJ2-3, with 9 bases identical to TRBD2. The V and J ends lost 3 bases and 6 bases, in that order; junction bases with no gene match: 4. The CDR3 has 14 residues. In germline, CDR1 is LNHDA, CDR2 SQIVND (reference sequence). CDR3 sequence reads: CASSISSGGDTQYF. In DNA, the CDR3 is TGTGCCAGTAGTATTTCCAGCGGGGGGGATACGCAGTATTTT.

The chain is built from TRBV7-2 and TRBJ2-7; TRBD2 matches at 13 bases. Unmatched junction bases numbered 4, after V lost 3 bases and J lost 2 bases. Germline CDR1 is SGHTA and CDR2 is FQGNSA. The CDR3 consists of 16 residues. CDR3 in DNA: TGTGCCAGCAGCTTTAGGACTAGCGGGGGTCCCTACGAGCAGTACTTC. Translated: CASSFRTSGGPYEQYF.

The V and J genes are TRBV9 and TRBJ2-2; 9 bases line up with TRBD1. This CDR3 has 18 amino acids. Germline V gene data show CDR1 as SGDLS and CDR2 as YYNGEE. The V segment lost 0 bases and the J segment 3 bases; nucleotides outside the gene matches: 9. The CDR3: CASSVGLGGQGHTGELFF. CDR3 nucleotide sequence: TGTGCCAGCAGCGTAGGTCTGGGGGGACAGGGACACACCGGGGAGCTGTTTTTT.

V gene TRBV6-4 combines with J gene TRBJ2-2; no definite D call. Germline CDR1 and CDR2: MRHNA and SNTAGT. The CDR3 sequence is 13 residues long. V lost 3 bases to trimming and J lost 5 bases, with 7 bases between them. DNA of the CDR3: TGTGCCAGCAGTGAGAAAGCTACCGGGGAGCTGTTTTTT. Residues: CASSEKATGELFF.

The chain is built from TRBV7-9 and TRBJ2-4; 12 nucleotides match TRBD2. Per germline, CDR1 SEHNR and CDR2 FQNEAQ (reference sequence). The CDR3 totals 16 residues. J was trimmed by 6 bases and V by 3 bases; bases with no gene match: 6. Here the CDR3 reads CASSFTSGGILNIQYF. Here the CDR3 DNA reads TGTGCCAGCAGCTTTACTAGCGGGGGGATCTTAAACATTCAGTACTTC.

V is TRBV24-1 and J is TRBJ2-2; 12 bases are shared with TRBD2. Germline CDR1 and CDR2: KGHDR and SFDVKD. V shed 5 bases, J shed 7 bases, and the junction held 13 bases outside the gene matches. The CDR3 covers 18 residues. The DNA of the CDR3 is TGTGCCACCAGTGGGGAGACTAGCGGGAGCGCGTATGGCGGGGAGCTGTTTTTT. Protein sequence: CATSGETSGSAYGGELFF.

CDR3 loop: CASSRPGGAGTEAFF. The CDR3 DNA follows: TGTGCCAGCAGTAGACCAGGGGGCGCGGGTACTGAAGCTTTCTTT. The rearrangement joins TRBV5-4 to TRBJ1-1; 8 bases align to TRBD1. Trimming took 5 bases from V and 5 from J; bases not matched to a gene: 11. The germline CDR1 and CDR2 sequences are SGHNT and YYREEE (reference sequence). CDR3 length: 15 amino acids.

This chain connects TRBV7-2 to TRBJ2-1; TRBD2 aligns across 7 bases. The germline V gene has CDR1 SGHTA and CDR2 FQGNSA. The CDR3 is made up of 15 amino acids. J lost 6 bases, V lost 4 bases, and 9 bases had no gene match. The CDR3 coding sequence is TGTGCCAGCAGCTCTGCTAGCGGACGCCTCAATGAGCAGTTCTTC. Translation: CASSSASGRLNEQFF.

The chain carries TRBV29-1 and TRBJ2-5, with a tentative D call TRBD1 (5 bases). The V gene lost 8 bases and the J gene lost 7 bases, with 17 bases spanning the gap. CDR1 is SQVTM, CDR2 ANQGSEA, per germline. The CDR3 is made up of 12 amino acids. CDR3 DNA: TGCAGCAGCAGGGCGAGCCCCGGGACCCAGTACTTC. It specifies CSSRASPGTQYF.

The chain is built from TRBV10-3 and TRBJ1-2; D perhaps matches TRBD1 (5 bases). Germline V gene data show CDR1 as ENHRY and CDR2 as SYGVKD. V lost 5 bases, J lost 6 bases, and 19 bases lay in between. This CDR3 has 15 residues. CDR3 coding DNA: TGTGCCATCAGTCCATCCTTCCAGGGTACCAATGGCTACACCTTC. Translating it yields CAISPSFQGTNGYTF.

This clone appeared once. This sequence joins TRBV5-1 and TRBJ1-6; D unclear. This CDR3 is built from 15 residues. Trimming took off 0 bases at V and 10 bases at J, with 14 bases between the two ends. Germline CDR1 and CDR2: SGHRS and YFSETQ. In DNA form, the CDR3 reads TGCGCCAGCAGCTTGGCGAGGGAAACGGAATCACCCCTCCACTTT. Amino acid sequence: CASSLARETESPLHF.